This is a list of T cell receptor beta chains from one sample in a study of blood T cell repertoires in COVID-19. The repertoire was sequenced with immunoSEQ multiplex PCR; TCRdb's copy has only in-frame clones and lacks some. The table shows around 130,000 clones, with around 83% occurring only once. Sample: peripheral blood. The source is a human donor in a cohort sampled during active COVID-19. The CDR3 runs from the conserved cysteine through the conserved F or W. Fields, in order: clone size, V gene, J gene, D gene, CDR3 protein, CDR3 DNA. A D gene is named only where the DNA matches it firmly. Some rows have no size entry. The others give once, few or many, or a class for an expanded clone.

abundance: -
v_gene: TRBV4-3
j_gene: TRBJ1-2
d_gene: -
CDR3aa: CASSQGATLTNYGYTF
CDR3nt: TGCGCCAGCAGCCAAGGGGCCACACTGACTAACTATGGCTACACCTTC

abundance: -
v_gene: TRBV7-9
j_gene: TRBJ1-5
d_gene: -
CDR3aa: CASSLSGRRNQPQHF
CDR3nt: TGTGCCAGCAGCTTAAGTGGCAGGCGCAATCAGCCCCAGCATTTT

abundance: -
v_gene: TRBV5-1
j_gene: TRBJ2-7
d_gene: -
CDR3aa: CASSLGPGYEQYF
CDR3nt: TGCGCCAGCAGCTTGGGTCCGGGCTACGAGCAGTACTTC

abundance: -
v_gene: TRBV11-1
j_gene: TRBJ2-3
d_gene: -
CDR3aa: CASSGRGPGGDTQYF
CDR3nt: TGTGCCAGCAGCGGGCGGGGGCCGGGGGGAGATACGCAGTATTTT

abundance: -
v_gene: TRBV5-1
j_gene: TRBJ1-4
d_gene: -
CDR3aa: CASSSAVAPTNEKLFF
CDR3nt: TGCGCCAGCAGCTCTGCGGTGGCTCCAACTAATGAAAAACTGTTTTTT

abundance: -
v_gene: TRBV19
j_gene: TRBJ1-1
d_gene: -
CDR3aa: CASSTMGGQGEAFF
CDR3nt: TGTGCCAGTAGTACCATGGGGGGGCAAGGGGAAGCTTTCTTT

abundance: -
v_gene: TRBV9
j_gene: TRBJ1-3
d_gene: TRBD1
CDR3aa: CASSVGGTASSGNTIYF
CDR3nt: TGTGCCAGCAGCGTAGGTGGGACAGCTAGCTCTGGAAACACCATATATTTT

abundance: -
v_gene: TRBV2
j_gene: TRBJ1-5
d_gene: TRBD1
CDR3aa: CASRGQGNQPQHF
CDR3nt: TGTGCCAGCAGGGGACAGGGCAATCAGCCCCAGCATTTT

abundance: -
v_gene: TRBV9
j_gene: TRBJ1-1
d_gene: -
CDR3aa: CASSVDPLMNTEAFF
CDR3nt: TGTGCCAGCAGCGTAGACCCGCTAATGAACACTGAAGCTTTCTTT

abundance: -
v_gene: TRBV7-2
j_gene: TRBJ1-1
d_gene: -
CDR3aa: CASSFGGNTEAFF
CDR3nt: TGTGCCAGCAGCTTTGGAGGGAACACTGAAGCTTTCTTT

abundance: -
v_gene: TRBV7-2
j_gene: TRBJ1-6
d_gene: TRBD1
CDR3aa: CASSSGTGINSPLHF
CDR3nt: TGTGCCAGCAGCTCGGGGACAGGGATTAATTCACCCCTCCACTTT

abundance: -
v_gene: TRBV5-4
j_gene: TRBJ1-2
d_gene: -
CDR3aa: CASSPRGFQGYTF
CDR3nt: TGTGCCAGCAGCCCAAGGGGATTTCAGGGCTACACCTTC

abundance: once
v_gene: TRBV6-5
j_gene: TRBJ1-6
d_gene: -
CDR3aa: CASKGGGGDNSPLHF
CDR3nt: TGTGCCAGCAAAGGGGGGGGAGGGGATAATTCACCCCTCCACTTT

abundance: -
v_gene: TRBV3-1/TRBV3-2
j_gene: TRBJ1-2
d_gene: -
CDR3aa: CASSQGQRYGYTF
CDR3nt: TGTGCCAGCAGCCAAGGACAGAGGTATGGCTACACCTTC

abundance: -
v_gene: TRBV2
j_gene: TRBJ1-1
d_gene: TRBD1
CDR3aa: CASSEGTGIYTEAFF
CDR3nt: TGTGCCAGCAGTGAAGGGACAGGGATATATACTGAAGCTTTCTTT

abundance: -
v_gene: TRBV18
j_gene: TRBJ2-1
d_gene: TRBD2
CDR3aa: CASSPFRTSGYNEQFF
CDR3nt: TGTGCCAGCTCACCATTCCGGACTAGCGGCTACAATGAGCAGTTCTTC

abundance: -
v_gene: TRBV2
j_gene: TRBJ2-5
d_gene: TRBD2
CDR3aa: CASRTRLAGTETQYF
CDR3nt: TGTGCCAGCAGGACCCGACTAGCGGGAACGGAGACCCAGTACTTC

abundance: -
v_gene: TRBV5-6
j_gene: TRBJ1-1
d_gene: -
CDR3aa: CASSLAVGRGAFF
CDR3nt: TGTGCCAGCAGCTTGGCGGTAGGGCGGGGAGCTTTCTTT

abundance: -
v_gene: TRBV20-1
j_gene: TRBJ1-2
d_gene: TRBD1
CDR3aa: CSASQGDGYTF
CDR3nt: TGCAGTGCTTCCCAGGGGGATGGCTACACCTTC

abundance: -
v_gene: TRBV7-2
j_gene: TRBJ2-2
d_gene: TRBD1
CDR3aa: CASSLKDWGQSNTGELFF
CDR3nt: TGTGCCAGCAGCTTAAAGGACTGGGGACAGTCGAACACCGGGGAGCTGTTTTTT

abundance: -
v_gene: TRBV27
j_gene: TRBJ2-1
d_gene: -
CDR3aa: CASSLLGGYNEQFF
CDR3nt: TGTGCCAGCAGTTTATTAGGGGGCTACAATGAGCAGTTCTTC

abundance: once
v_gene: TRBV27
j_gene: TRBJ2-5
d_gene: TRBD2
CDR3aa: CASAPISGTTIQETQYF
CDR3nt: TGTGCCAGCGCCCCTATTTCCGGGACTACTATCCAAGAGACCCAGTACTTC

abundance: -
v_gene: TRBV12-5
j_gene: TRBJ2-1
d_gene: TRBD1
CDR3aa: CASGLGTGMNEQFF
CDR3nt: TGTGCTAGTGGTCTCGGGACAGGGATGAATGAGCAGTTCTTC

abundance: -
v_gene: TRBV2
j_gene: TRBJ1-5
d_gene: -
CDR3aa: CASNQGRFQPQHF
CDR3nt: TGTGCCAGCAATCAGGGTAGGTTTCAGCCCCAGCATTTT

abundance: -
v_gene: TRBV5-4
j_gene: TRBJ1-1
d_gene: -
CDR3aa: CASSLRSGNTEAFF
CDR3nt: TGTGCCAGCAGCTTGAGGTCGGGGAACACTGAAGCTTTCTTT

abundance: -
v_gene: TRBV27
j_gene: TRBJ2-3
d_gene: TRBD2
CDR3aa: CASSRGLAGTDTQYF
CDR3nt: TGTGCCAGCAGTAGGGGACTAGCGGGAACAGATACGCAGTATTTT

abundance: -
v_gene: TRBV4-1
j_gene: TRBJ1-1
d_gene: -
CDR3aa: CASSQDRGNPGTEAFF
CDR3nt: TGCGCCAGCAGCCAAGACCGGGGAAACCCAGGAACTGAAGCTTTCTTT

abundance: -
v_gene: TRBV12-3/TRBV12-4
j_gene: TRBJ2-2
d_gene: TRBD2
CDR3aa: CAQGLAATGELFF
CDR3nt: TGTGCCCAGGGCCTAGCGGCTACCGGGGAGCTGTTTTTT

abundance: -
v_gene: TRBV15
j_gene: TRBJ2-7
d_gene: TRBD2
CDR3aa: CATSPPAGVGYEQYF
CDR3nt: TGTGCCACCAGCCCCCCAGCGGGGGTCGGCTACGAGCAGTACTTC

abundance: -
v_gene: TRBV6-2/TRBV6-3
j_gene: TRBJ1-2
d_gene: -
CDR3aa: CASSYENYGYTF
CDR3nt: TGTGCCAGCAGTTACGAGAACTATGGCTACACCTTC

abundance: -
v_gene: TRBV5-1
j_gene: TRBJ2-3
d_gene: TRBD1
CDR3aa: CASSMTGSTDTQYF
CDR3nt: TGCGCCAGCAGCATGACAGGGAGCACAGATACGCAGTATTTT

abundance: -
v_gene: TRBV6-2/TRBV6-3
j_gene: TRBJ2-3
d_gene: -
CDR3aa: CASSFLKQGDTQYF
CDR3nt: TGTGCCAGCAGTTTCCTGAAACAGGGAGATACGCAGTATTTT

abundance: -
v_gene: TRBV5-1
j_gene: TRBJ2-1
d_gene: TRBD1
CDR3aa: CASSSLTGDSYNEQFF
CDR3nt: TGCGCCAGCAGCTCGTTAACAGGGGACTCCTACAATGAGCAGTTCTTC

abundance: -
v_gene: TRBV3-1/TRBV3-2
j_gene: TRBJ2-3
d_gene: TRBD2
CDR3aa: CASRNMGGQNTDTQYF
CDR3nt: TGTGCCAGCAGAAATATGGGAGGGCAAAACACAGATACGCAGTATTTT